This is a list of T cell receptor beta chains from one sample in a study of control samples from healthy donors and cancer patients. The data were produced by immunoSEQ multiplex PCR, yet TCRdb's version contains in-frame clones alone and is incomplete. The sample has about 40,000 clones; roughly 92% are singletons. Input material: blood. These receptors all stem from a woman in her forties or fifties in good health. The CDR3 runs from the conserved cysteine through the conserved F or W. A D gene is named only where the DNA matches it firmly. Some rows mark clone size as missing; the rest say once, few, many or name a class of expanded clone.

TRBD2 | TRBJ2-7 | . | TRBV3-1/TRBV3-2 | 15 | CASSQLLGGVHEQYF | TGTGCCAGCAGCCAACTTCTTGGGGGGGTCCACGAGCAGTACTTC
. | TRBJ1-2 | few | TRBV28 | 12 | CASRPGGYGYTF | TGTGCCAGCAGACCCGGGGGCTATGGCTACACCTTC
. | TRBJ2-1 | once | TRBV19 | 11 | CASSIGGEPFF | TGTGCCAGTAGTATCGGGGGAGAACCGTTCTTC
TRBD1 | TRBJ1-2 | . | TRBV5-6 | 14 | CASSWDRRTYGYTF | TGTGCCAGCAGCTGGGACAGGAGAACCTATGGCTACACCTTC
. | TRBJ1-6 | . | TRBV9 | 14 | CASSVQGKDSPLHF | TGTGCCAGCAGCGTACAAGGGAAGGATTCACCCCTCCACTTT
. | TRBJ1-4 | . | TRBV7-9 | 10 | CASSREKLFF | TGTGCCAGCAGCCGGGAAAAACTGTTTTTT
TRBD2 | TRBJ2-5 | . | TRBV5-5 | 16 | CASKTFLAGVQETQYF | TGTGCCAGCAAGACATTCCTAGCGGGGGTTCAAGAGACCCAGTACTTC
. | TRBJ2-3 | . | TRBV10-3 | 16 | CAISGLHGSSTDTQYF | TGTGCCATCAGTGGCCTACATGGTTCTAGCACAGATACGCAGTATTTT
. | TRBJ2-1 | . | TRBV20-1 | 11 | CSAGGANEQFF | TGCAGTGCTGGCGGTGCGAATGAGCAGTTCTTC
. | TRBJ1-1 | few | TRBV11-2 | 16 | CASSARGHTLNTEAFF | TGTGCCAGCAGCGCAAGAGGGCATACCCTGAACACTGAAGCTTTCTTT
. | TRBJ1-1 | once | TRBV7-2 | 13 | CASSSSVNTEAFF | TGTGCCAGCAGCTCGTCGGTGAACACTGAAGCTTTCTTT